This TCR beta chain was recovered during a study of blood T cells in healthy people across ages. The ends lost 2 bases at V and 5 bases at J; junction bases unmatched: 3. The CDR3 is 13 residues long. Germline loops: CDR1 SQVTM, CDR2 ANQGSEA. A second PCR of about 6 to 12 cycles used a sample-barcoded 5' primer and a J-beta primer mix. TCRdb fed the 5' RACE reads into MiXCR, producing one record per CDR3 protein. Here the sample spans about 1.5 million distinct CDR3 sequences, roughly 43% being singletons. The sequence derives from a woman between 18 and 29 years old in good health. The V call is TRBV29-1, the J call TRBJ2-1; 7 nucleotides agree with TRBD2. Sequencing used blood. This CDR3 is CSVEPSGHNEQFF. DNA of the CDR3: TGCAGCGTTGAACCTAGCGGTCACAATGAGCAGTTCTTC.